This entry lists 20 T cell receptor beta chains sequenced from one sample in a study of shared clonotypes between healthy human individuals (TCRdb year 2020). Libraries were prepared through the immunoSEQ multiplex PCR assay. As stored in TCRdb, this immuneACCESS dataset retains in-frame rearrangements with V and J assigned. A fraction of the clones does not appear; measured against another copy, unresolved V genes explain less than half of the discrepancy, and the remainder lacks a known reason. Present in this sample are over a million clones, 95% to 99% of which were seen just once. Roughly 0.4% of the sample lies in the top ten. Sequenced material: naive CD4+ T cells sorted from blood. This specimen's cell subset or site label, interpreted: CD45RA+ positively selected. The receptor set was obtained from a man younger than 40 in good health.

The chain employs TRBV5-6 and TRBJ1-4; a weak D match, TRBD1 (5 bases). The CDR3 runs to 15 residues. CDR1 SGHDT and CDR2 YYEEEE come from the germline V gene. Trimming shortened V by 0 bases and J by 5 bases, and 11 bases separated the two germline ends. CDR3 nucleotide sequence: TGTGCCAGCAGCTTGGAAGGGCAGGGAAATGAAAAACTGTTTTTT. The encoded protein is CASSLEGQGNEKLFF.

The rearrangement uses TRBV11-2 and TRBJ1-5; D remains ambiguous. V was cut by 0 bases and J by 0 bases, with 9 bases left in between. Germline V gene lookup returns CDR1 SGHAT and CDR2 FQNNGV. The CDR3 totals 16 residues. The CDR3 loop reads CASSLEPPDSNQPQHF. CDR3 nucleotides: TGTGCCAGCAGCTTAGAACCCCCCGATAGCAATCAGCCCCAGCATTTT.

As concerns this clone: The identical CDR3 is also encoded by other nucleotide sequences in the sample. This rearrangement joins TRBV20-1 to TRBJ2-1, with D uncertain. With 3 bases removed from V and 6 bases from J, the gap between germline ends came to 3 bases. The V gene's germline CDR1 is DFQATT and CDR2 SNEGSKA (reference sequence). CDR3 length: 10 amino acids. The DNA of the CDR3 is TGCAGTGCTAGGCTCAATGAGCAGTTCTTC. This sequence encodes CSARLNEQFF.

This clone was recorded once. The chain joins TRBV18 to TRBJ1-2; 8 bases align to TRBD1. The germline CDR1 and CDR2 sequences are KGHSH and LQKENI. This CDR3 contains 16 residues. With 3 bases clipped from V and 7 bases from J, the junction kept 13 bases outside the gene matches. CDR3 residues: CASSPGQAHSMAGYTF. The DNA of the CDR3 is TGTGCCAGCTCACCGGGACAGGCACACTCTATGGCTGGCTACACCTTC.

V gene TRBV11-2 combines with J gene TRBJ1-5, with D unresolved. The CDR3 is made up of 15 amino acids. CDR1 is SGHAT, CDR2 FQNNGV, per germline. V was shortened by 5 bases and J by 4 bases, with 15 bases between the two germline ends. The CDR3 protein is CASSPQEQTNQPQHF. Written as DNA, the CDR3 is TGTGCCAGCAGCCCGCAGGAACAGACTAATCAGCCCCAGCATTTT.

The chain combines TRBV5-1 with TRBJ2-7; 12 bases match TRBD2. V was clipped by 4 bases and J by 0 bases; unmatched bases: 11. In germline, CDR1 is SGHRS, CDR2 YFSETQ. CDR3 size: 18 residues. Here the CDR3 DNA reads TGCGCCAGCAGCCGCGGGACTAGCGGGTATCGTCACTCCTACGAGCAGTACTTC. It specifies CASSRGTSGYRHSYEQYF.

CDR3 loop: CSAAGEQRSEQFF. CDR3 in DNA: TGCAGCGCTGCGGGAGAACAAAGAAGTGAGCAGTTCTTC. The chain combines TRBV29-1 with TRBJ2-1, with 7 bases lining up with TRBD2. Looked up from germline, CDR1 is SQVTM and CDR2 is ANQGSEA. The CDR3 sequence is 13 residues long. The trim removed 7 bases at V and 9 bases at J, leaving 12 bases unmatched.

DNA of the CDR3: TGTGCCAGCAGCTCACCGGGACTACAAAATGAGCAGTTCTTC. Protein sequence: CASSSPGLQNEQFF. V usage is TRBV7-9 and J usage is TRBJ2-1; 7 bases are shared with TRBD2. Germline V gene data show CDR1 as SEHNR and CDR2 as FQNEAQ (reference sequence). V lost 4 bases to trimming and J lost 7 bases; unmatched junction nucleotides: 7. This CDR3 comprises 14 residues.

J is TRBJ2-7 and V is TRBV2, with 7 bases fitting TRBD2. There are 13 residues in the CDR3. The V and J ends lost 10 bases and 6 bases, in that order; junction bases with no gene match: 12. From germline, CDR1 is SNHLY and CDR2 FYNNEI. The CDR3 sequence: CATKEGLRGEQYF. The CDR3, as DNA: TGTGCCACCAAGGAGGGACTAAGAGGCGAGCAGTACTTC.

This clone was detected once. This chain connects TRBV5-4 to TRBJ2-3; D remains ambiguous. Germline V gene sequence: CDR1 SGHNT, CDR2 YYREEE (reference sequence). Trimming removed 0 bases from V and 4 bases from J, with 18 bases in between. This CDR3 is 17 amino acids long. CDR3 in amino acids: CASSLDIRAPPPDTQYF. For the CDR3, the DNA is TGTGCCAGCAGCTTGGATATAAGAGCCCCACCCCCAGATACGCAGTATTTT.

The chain joins TRBV28 to TRBJ2-7, with 7 bases lining up with TRBD2. The CDR3 extends over 19 amino acids. Germline loops: CDR1 MDHEN, CDR2 SYDVKM. V shed 0 bases and J 2 bases; nucleotides not matched to a gene: 16. CDR3: CASSLWGGRGSGLPYEQYF. In nucleotides, the CDR3 is TGTGCCAGCAGTTTATGGGGGGGTCGAGGTAGCGGGCTTCCCTACGAGCAGTACTTC. Based on the CDR3 plus reference TRBV28 and TRBJ2-7, the full variable domain is DVKVTQSSRYLVKRTGEKVFLECVQDMDHENMFWYRQDPGLGLRLIYFSYDVKMKEKGDIPEGYSVSREKKERFSLILESASTNQTSMYLCASSLWGGRGSGLPYEQYFGPGTRLTVT.

The chain carries TRBV9 and TRBJ2-7; TRBD2 matches at 9 bases. This CDR3 has 16 residues. Germline loops: CDR1 SGDLS, CDR2 YYNGEE. V was pared by 0 bases and J by 2 bases, with 6 bases of the junction left unmatched. CDR3 DNA sequence: TGTGCCAGCAGCGTAGGGGCTAGCGGGGTCACCTACGAGCAGTACTTC. Protein product: CASSVGASGVTYEQYF.

This clone was observed a single time. The chain is built from TRBV6-5 and TRBJ2-4, with D possibly called TRBD1 or TRBD2 (6 bases each). The V end was cut by 6 bases, the J end by 6 bases, with 15 bases between. This CDR3 region has 14 residues. Germline CDR1 MNHEY, CDR2 SVGAGI. The DNA for the CDR3 is TGTGCCAGCAGCATCGTAGAGGGGGGAAACATTCAGTACTTC. Encoded protein: CASSIVEGGNIQYF.

This chain joins TRBV6-5 and TRBJ2-2; D is undetermined. Germline CDR1 and CDR2: MNHEY and SVGAGI. There are 13 residues in the CDR3. Trimming stripped 6 bases from V and 5 bases from J, with 10 bases between. The CDR3 here is CASSKRGTGELFF. The DNA of the CDR3 is TGTGCCAGCAGCAAAAGAGGAACCGGGGAGCTGTTTTTT.

This chain joins TRBV6-6 and TRBJ1-5, with D unresolved. V gave up 8 bases and J gave up 3 bases, with 11 bases separating them. The CDR3 spans 13 residues. Germline lookup yields CDR1 MNHNY and CDR2 SVGAGI (reference sequence). The CDR3 reads CASSDGSNQPQHF. The CDR3 bases are TGTGCCAGCTCTGATGGCTCCAATCAGCCCCAGCATTTT.

This rearrangement joins TRBV5-1 to TRBJ2-6, with 12 bases lining up with TRBD2. This CDR3 has 16 amino acids. Trimming removed 6 bases from V and 3 bases from J; junction bases left unmatched: 4. Germline loops: CDR1 SGHRS, CDR2 YFSETQ. For the CDR3, the DNA is TGCGCCAGCACGACTAGCGGGAGCGGTGGGGCCAACGTCCTGACTTTC. This codes for CASTTSGSGGANVLTF.

V and J are TRBV11-3 and TRBJ2-1, with 8 bases identical to TRBD2. V shed 1 base and J 10 bases; nucleotides not matched to a gene: 12. CDR1 and CDR2 (germline): SGHNT, YENEEA. The CDR3 spans 16 residues. CDR3 amino acids: CASSLGGEREPREQFF. In nucleotides, the CDR3 is TGTGCCAGCAGCTTAGGGGGAGAGCGGGAGCCCCGCGAGCAGTTCTTC.

The chain combines TRBV2 with TRBJ1-5, with a tentative D call TRBD1 (6 bases). V lost 7 bases and J lost 2, with 12 bases in between. Germline CDR1 reads SNHLY; CDR2 reads FYNNEI. This CDR3 region has 14 residues. The CDR3: CASTPRGGNQPQHF. CDR3 bases: TGTGCCAGCACCCCCAGGGGAGGCAATCAGCCCCAGCATTTT.

The chain employs TRBV9 and TRBJ2-1; D remains ambiguous. V was shortened by 0 bases and J by 7 bases, with 14 bases between the two germline ends. CDR1 is SGDLS and CDR2 is YYNGEE in the germline V gene. The CDR3 extends over 15 amino acids. The CDR3 is CASSVGPHIGNEQFF. Here the CDR3 DNA reads TGTGCCAGCAGCGTAGGACCCCACATCGGGAATGAGCAGTTCTTC.

The chain has TRBV15 and TRBJ2-7; 9 positions agree with TRBD1. CDR3 length equals 15 residues. The germline V gene has CDR1 LNHNV and CDR2 YYDKDF (reference sequence). The junction had 12 bases not matched to a gene; V was cut back by 0 bases and J by 12 bases. In nucleotides, the CDR3 is TGTGCCACCAGCAGAGACGGGGACAGGGCCCGATCCGCGTACTTC. Translated: CATSRDGDRARSAYF.